This T cell receptor beta chain was profiled in a study of shared clonotypes between healthy human individuals. Germline V gene data show CDR1 as SQVTM and CDR2 as ANQGSEA. The junction had 18 bases not matched to a gene; V was cut back by 2 bases and J by 5 bases. CDR3 length: 18 residues. Naive CD8 cells lacked CD45RO, underwent positive selection for CCR7 and left out terminally differentiated effector memory CD45RA+ cells. Data came from immunoSEQ multiplex PCR; TCRdb stores just in-frame clones and leaves some out. The repertoire holds millions of clones, with roughly 91% as singletons. Sequencing was performed on naive CD8+ T cells from PBMCs. V gene TRBV29-1 combines with J gene TRBJ1-1, with 9 positions matching TRBD1. This TCR was recovered from a man aged 18 to 30 in good health. Some clones in this sample may be carry-over from other donors' samples. The chain's CDR3 is CSVEMVARDRAWRTEAFF. The CDR3 bases are TGCAGCGTTGAAATGGTGGCCCGGGACAGGGCTTGGAGAACTGAAGCTTTCTTT.